The 29 T cell receptor beta chains presented below share a single source sample, sequenced in a study of T cell clonotyping in hematopoietic cell transplantation. Assay used: immunoSEQ multiplex PCR; TCRdb lists only in-frame clones, some missing. The sample comprises 5,700 or so clones, 77% of which are singletons, and under 35% rests with the top ten. The sample consisted of PBMCs, taken 100 days after allogeneic stem cell transplant. These receptors came from a male patient between 45 and 59 years old who had an allogeneic stem cell transplant from an unrelated donor, so the T cells may come from the graft donor. Some clones in this sample may be carry-over from other donors' samples.

The chain couples TRBV29-1 to TRBJ2-5, with D possibly TRBD1 on 5 matching bases. The end of the DNA aligns better with TRBJ2-7, so the J call may be wrong. The CDR3 contains 13 residues. Germline-derived CDR1 and CDR2 are SQVTM and ANQGSEA. The CDR3 region is CSGVGHGSYEQYF. The CDR3 bases are TGCAGCGGAGTCGGACACGGATCCTACGAGCAGTACTTC.

The chain uses TRBV2 and TRBJ1-4; TRBD1 matches 7 bases. Germline CDR1 is SNHLY and CDR2 is FYNNEI. The CDR3 sequence is 13 residues long. V trimming: 8 bases; J trimming: 7 bases; junction bases outside the gene matches: 7. CDR3 coding DNA: TGTGCCAGCGAGAGGGGGCGAGGTGAAAAACTGTTTTTT. It is translated as CASERGRGEKLFF.

The V gene is TRBV7-2, the J gene TRBJ2-5, with D possibly being TRBD2 (5 bases). Germline assignment: CDR1 SGHTA and CDR2 FQGNSA. Trimming left V 3 bases short and J 1 base short, with 9 bases between. The CDR3 covers 14 residues. CDR3 residues: CASSFASSQETQYF. As DNA, the CDR3 is TGTGCCAGCAGCTTCGCTAGCAGCCAAGAGACCCAGTACTTC.

In its sample, this clone ranks as medium-sized. This chain uses TRBV9 with TRBJ1-2; TRBD1 agrees at 7 bases. CDR3 size: 14 residues. V lost 5 bases, J lost 2 bases, and 6 bases stayed unmatched. CDR1 is SGDLS and CDR2 is YYNGEE in the germline V gene. The CDR3 DNA is TGTGCCAGCAGTGACGACAGGGAAAACTATGGCTACACCTTC. Amino acid sequence: CASSDDRENYGYTF.

This rearrangement joins TRBV30 to TRBJ1-2; perhaps TRBD1 as D (5 bases). V lost 5 bases, J lost 9 bases, and 19 bases lay in between. The CDR3 is made up of 13 amino acids. Germline-derived CDR1 and CDR2 are GTSNPN and SVGIG (reference sequence). CDR3: CAWARGVDGSYTF. The CDR3 DNA sequence: TGTGCCTGGGCCCGAGGGGTTGATGGTAGCTACACCTTC.

This clone was recorded a few times. The J gene is TRBJ1-1, the V gene TRBV25-1, with a possible D match to TRBD1 (6 bases). This CDR3 is built from 13 residues. With 5 bases removed from V and 4 bases from J, the gap between germline ends came to 11 bases. Germline loops: CDR1 MGHDK, CDR2 SYGVNS. The CDR3, as DNA: TGTGCCAGCAGTTCGGGGGCGCGCACTGAAGCTTTCTTT. Residues: CASSSGARTEAFF.

This chain joins TRBV30 and TRBJ1-5; TRBD1 agrees at 9 bases. The CDR3 has 15 residues. Germline trimming cut 0 bases from V and 7 bases from J; bases unmatched to any gene: 7. Germline V lookup: CDR1 GTSNPN, CDR2 SVGIG (reference sequence). CDR3 amino acids: CAWSVRGQGRQPQHF. The DNA of the CDR3 is TGTGCCTGGAGTGTACGGGGACAGGGACGACAGCCCCAGCATTTT. Supplemented by reference TRBV30 and TRBJ1-5, the full variable domain reads SQTIHQWPATLVQPVGSPLSLECTVEGTSNPNLYWYRQAAGRGLQLLFYSVGIGQISSEVPQNLSASRPQDRQFILSSKKLLLSDSGFYLCAWSVRGQGRQPQHFGDGTRLSIL.

The CDR3 nucleotides are TGTGCCTGGAGTGTACAGGTCTACGAGCAGTACTTC. Translation gives CAWSVQVYEQYF. The chain couples TRBV30 to TRBJ2-7, with D possibly TRBD1 on 5 matching bases. Trimming took 0 bases from V and 3 from J, leaving 6 bases between them. Germline V gene sequence: CDR1 GTSNPN, CDR2 SVGIG (reference sequence). This CDR3 is 12 amino acids long.

This chain connects TRBV15 to TRBJ2-7; 11 bases align to TRBD2. V lost 0 bases to trimming and J lost 1 base; unmatched junction nucleotides: 11. Per germline, CDR1 LNHNV and CDR2 YYDKDF (reference sequence). This CDR3 contains 19 residues. CDR3 nucleotide sequence: TGTGCCACCAGCAGAGATTACGCCCCGGGACTAGCGGAGTCCTACGAGCAGTACTTC. Translating gives CATSRDYAPGLAESYEQYF. Using reference TRBV15 and TRBJ2-7 for the parts outside the CDR3, the full variable domain is DAMVIQNPRYQVTQFGKPVTLSCSQTLNHNVMYWYQQKSSQAPKLLFHYYDKDFNNEADTPDNFQSRRPNTSFCFLDIRSPGLGDTAMYLCATSRDYAPGLAESYEQYFGPGTRLTVT.

The V gene is TRBV19, the J gene TRBJ1-2; possibly TRBD1 for D (6 bases). V lost 6 bases and J 4 bases, leaving 18 bases between the germline ends. CDR3 length: 15 residues. Looked up from germline, CDR1 is LNHDA and CDR2 is SQIVND (reference sequence). The CDR3 DNA reads TGTGCCAGTAGCTTGACAGGAAAACGACCCTATGGCTACACCTTC. It specifies CASSLTGKRPYGYTF.

The chain employs TRBV29-1 and TRBJ1-2; TRBD1 aligns across 7 bases. J lost 8 bases, V lost 3 bases, and 15 bases had no gene match. The CDR3 runs 15 residues. Germline lookup yields CDR1 SQVTM and CDR2 ANQGSEA. As DNA, the CDR3 is TGCAGCGTTGATGTAGAGGGGGCTGGTGTTGGGGGCTACACCTTC. Encoded protein: CSVDVEGAGVGGYTF.

V and J are TRBV30 and TRBJ1-2, with 9 bases matching TRBD1. CDR1 and CDR2 from the germline V gene are GTSNPN and SVGIG (reference sequence). There are 14 residues in the CDR3. V lost 5 bases, J lost 11 bases, and 15 bases stayed unmatched. The CDR3 sequence: CAWAPDRGLGGYTF. The CDR3 DNA sequence: TGTGCCTGGGCCCCGGACAGGGGCCTGGGTGGTTACACCTTC.

The table lists this clone with a few counts. V gene TRBV7-9 combines with J gene TRBJ1-6; a possible D gene is TRBD1 (5 bases). Germline V CDR1 and CDR2: SEHNR, FQNEAQ (reference sequence). The ends were cut back, 7 bases at V and 5 bases at J, with 9 bases in the middle. This CDR3 is built from 13 residues. CDR3 DNA: TGTGCCAGCACCAGGGTAGATAATTCACCCCTCCACTTT. Translating it yields CASTRVDNSPLHF.

This chain connects TRBV28 to TRBJ2-3; the D gene is possibly TRBD1 (7 bases). Germline CDR1 MDHEN, CDR2 SYDVKM. Trimming pared 2 bases from V and 3 bases from J, leaving 15 bases between. The CDR3 spans 16 residues. CDR3: CASSLGGAGGTDTQYF. The CDR3 DNA is TGTGCCAGCAGTTTAGGCGGGGCAGGGGGAACAGATACGCAGTATTTT. Using reference TRBV28 and TRBJ2-3 for the parts outside the CDR3, the full variable domain is DVKVTQSSRYLVKRTGEKVFLECVQDMDHENMFWYRQDPGLGLRLIYFSYDVKMKEKGDIPEGYSVSREKKERFSLILESASTNQTSMYLCASSLGGAGGTDTQYFGPGTRLTVL.

V is TRBV25-1 and J is TRBJ2-7; D could derive from TRBD1 or TRBD2 (5 bases each). Germline assignment: CDR1 MGHDK and CDR2 SYGVNS. The ends were cut back, 8 bases at V and 3 bases at J, with 14 bases in the middle. CDR3 length: 13 amino acids. Written as DNA, the CDR3 is TGTGCCAGCGGTTATGGGACCATCTACGAGCAGTACTTC. Its protein is CASGYGTIYEQYF.

CDR3 nucleotides: TGCGCCAGCAGCTCGACTAGCGGCACAGATACGCAGTATTTT. Translating it yields CASSSTSGTDTQYF. The V and J genes are TRBV5-1 and TRBJ2-3; TRBD2 matches at 8 bases. The trim removed 3 bases at V and 1 base at J, leaving 1 base unmatched. The CDR3 is made up of 14 amino acids. Germline assignment: CDR1 SGHRS and CDR2 YFSETQ.

The chain recombines TRBV9 with TRBJ1-1; D is perhaps TRBD1 (6 bases). Germline V gene lookup returns CDR1 SGDLS and CDR2 YYNGEE. CDR3 length equals 14 residues. The V and J ends lost 4 bases and 8 bases respectively, with 18 bases between them. CDR3 sequence reads: CASSPRQAETEAFF. The CDR3 DNA sequence: TGTGCCAGCAGCCCACGACAGGCAGAGACCGAAGCTTTCTTT.

V is TRBV7-6 and J is TRBJ2-2; TRBD1 aligns across 7 bases. Germline V gene data show CDR1 as SGHVS and CDR2 as FNYEAQ. The CDR3 spans 16 residues. V gave up 1 base and J gave up 3 bases; unmatched junction bases: 5. CDR3 protein: CASSLGEGGYTGELFF. The CDR3 DNA sequence: TGTGCCAGCAGCTTAGGTGAAGGGGGCTACACCGGGGAGCTGTTTTTT. Complete variable domain (other parts from reference TRBV7-6 and TRBJ2-2): GAGVSQSPRYKVTKRGQDVALRCDPISGHVSLYWYRQALGQGPEFLTYFNYEAQQDKSGLPNDRFSAERPEGSISTLTIQRTEQRDSAMYRCASSLGEGGYTGELFFGEGSRLTVL.

This chain joins TRBV28 and TRBJ1-1, with D tentatively TRBD1 (6 bases). The CDR3 has 16 amino acids. CDR1 and CDR2 (germline): MDHEN, SYDVKM. V gave up 2 bases and J gave up 4 bases, with 17 bases separating them. As DNA, the CDR3 is TGTGCCAGCAGTTTAAGGGGGGGCGCATTTGGCACTGAAGCTTTCTTT. Translation: CASSLRGGAFGTEAFF. Drawing the rest from reference TRBV28 and TRBJ1-1, the complete variable domain is DVKVTQSSRYLVKRTGEKVFLECVQDMDHENMFWYRQDPGLGLRLIYFSYDVKMKEKGDIPEGYSVSREKKERFSLILESASTNQTSMYLCASSLRGGAFGTEAFFGQGTRLTVV.

V gene TRBV28 combines with J gene TRBJ1-1; 8 bases fit TRBD1. CDR1 MDHEN and CDR2 SYDVKM come from the germline V gene. The V gene end was trimmed by 2 bases and the J gene end by 0 bases; junction bases not matched to a gene: 8. The CDR3 is made up of 17 amino acids. CDR3 in amino acids: CASSLDRDRFMNTEAFF. The DNA of the CDR3 is TGTGCCAGCAGTTTAGATCGGGACAGGTTCATGAACACTGAAGCTTTCTTT.

The rearrangement joins TRBV30 to TRBJ1-1; the D gene is possibly TRBD1 (5 bases). V dropped 4 bases and J dropped 4 bases, with 13 bases sitting between them. Germline V gene data show CDR1 as GTSNPN and CDR2 as SVGIG (reference sequence). The length of the CDR3 is 13 residues. The DNA for the CDR3 is TGTGCCTGGATGCTAGGGACGGGCACTGAAGCTTTCTTT. Translation: CAWMLGTGTEAFF. Full variable domain (rest looked up from reference TRBV30 and TRBJ1-1): SQTIHQWPATLVQPVGSPLSLECTVEGTSNPNLYWYRQAAGRGLQLLFYSVGIGQISSEVPQNLSASRPQDRQFILSSKKLLLSDSGFYLCAWMLGTGTEAFFGQGTRLTVV.

In its sample, this clone ranks as medium-sized. The chain carries TRBV5-6 and TRBJ1-1; 7 bases match TRBD1. The ends lost 3 bases at V and 6 bases at J; junction bases unmatched: 2. Germline CDR1 and CDR2: SGHDT and YYEEEE. The CDR3 spans 12 residues. For the CDR3, the DNA is TGTGCCAGCAGCTCAGGGGGATCTGAAGCTTTCTTT. This translates into CASSSGGSEAFF.

V and J are TRBV5-6 and TRBJ2-7, with D maybe TRBD1 (6 bases). V dropped 7 bases and J dropped 0 bases, with 14 bases sitting between them. Germline V gene sequence: CDR1 SGHDT, CDR2 YYEEEE. The CDR3 runs 14 residues. As DNA, the CDR3 is TGTGCCAGCTGCCCCCAGGGGTTCTCCTACGAGCAGTACTTC. Its translation is CASCPQGFSYEQYF.

The chain joins TRBV27 to TRBJ2-7; 11 bases align to TRBD1. CDR1 MNHEY and CDR2 SMNVEV come from the germline V gene (reference sequence). V shed 9 bases, J shed 6 bases, and the junction held 16 bases outside the gene matches. The CDR3 extends over 16 amino acids. Here the CDR3 DNA reads TGTGCCAGTACAAGAGTAGCCGGGACAGGGGGACTCGAGCAGTACTTC. Encoded protein: CASTRVAGTGGLEQYF.

The genes are TRBV30 and TRBJ1-2; no reliable D call. The V end was cut by 4 bases, the J end by 4 bases, with 16 bases between. Germline V gene data show CDR1 as GTSNPN and CDR2 as SVGIG (reference sequence). The CDR3 covers 14 residues. CDR3 sequence reads: CAWNRPPGVYGYTF. In nucleotides, the CDR3 is TGTGCCTGGAACAGACCCCCCGGAGTCTATGGCTACACCTTC.

This chain uses TRBV30 with TRBJ1-1; no clear D gene. This CDR3 has 11 residues. The germline CDR1 and CDR2 sequences are GTSNPN and SVGIG (reference sequence). V lost 8 bases to trimming and J lost 1 base, with 8 bases between them. CDR3 in DNA: TGTGCCGGGGAAAGGAACACTGAAGCTTTCTTT. It translates to CAGERNTEAFF.

This clone rates as medium-sized. The rearrangement links TRBV27 to TRBJ1-1; 9 positions agree with TRBD1. This CDR3 has 15 amino acids. Losses at the gene ends were 5 bases for V and 4 bases for J; bases not matched to a gene: 8. Per the germline V gene, CDR1 is MNHEY and CDR2 is SMNVEV (reference sequence). CDR3 coding DNA: TGTGCCAGCAGTCCCTCGGGACAGGGAGGCACTGAAGCTTTCTTT. It translates to CASSPSGQGGTEAFF.

This clone appeared once. This chain links TRBV5-1 with TRBJ1-1; 9 bases agree with TRBD1. The CDR3 has 15 residues. From germline, CDR1 is SGHRS and CDR2 YFSETQ. V was pared by 4 bases and J by 0 bases, with 4 bases of the junction left unmatched. The CDR3 loop reads CASSRGQGMNTEAFF. DNA for the CDR3: TGCGCCAGCAGCAGGGGACAGGGCATGAACACTGAAGCTTTCTTT.

The gene calls are TRBV9 and TRBJ2-5, with TRBD1 identical over 10 bases. Germline CDR1 and CDR2: SGDLS and YYNGEE. V lost 2 bases to trimming and J lost 4 bases; unmatched junction nucleotides: 11. The CDR3 totals 17 residues. The CDR3 region is CASSVGDRGFAAETQYF. CDR3 nucleotides: TGTGCCAGCAGCGTGGGGGACAGGGGATTTGCGGCAGAGACCCAGTACTTC.